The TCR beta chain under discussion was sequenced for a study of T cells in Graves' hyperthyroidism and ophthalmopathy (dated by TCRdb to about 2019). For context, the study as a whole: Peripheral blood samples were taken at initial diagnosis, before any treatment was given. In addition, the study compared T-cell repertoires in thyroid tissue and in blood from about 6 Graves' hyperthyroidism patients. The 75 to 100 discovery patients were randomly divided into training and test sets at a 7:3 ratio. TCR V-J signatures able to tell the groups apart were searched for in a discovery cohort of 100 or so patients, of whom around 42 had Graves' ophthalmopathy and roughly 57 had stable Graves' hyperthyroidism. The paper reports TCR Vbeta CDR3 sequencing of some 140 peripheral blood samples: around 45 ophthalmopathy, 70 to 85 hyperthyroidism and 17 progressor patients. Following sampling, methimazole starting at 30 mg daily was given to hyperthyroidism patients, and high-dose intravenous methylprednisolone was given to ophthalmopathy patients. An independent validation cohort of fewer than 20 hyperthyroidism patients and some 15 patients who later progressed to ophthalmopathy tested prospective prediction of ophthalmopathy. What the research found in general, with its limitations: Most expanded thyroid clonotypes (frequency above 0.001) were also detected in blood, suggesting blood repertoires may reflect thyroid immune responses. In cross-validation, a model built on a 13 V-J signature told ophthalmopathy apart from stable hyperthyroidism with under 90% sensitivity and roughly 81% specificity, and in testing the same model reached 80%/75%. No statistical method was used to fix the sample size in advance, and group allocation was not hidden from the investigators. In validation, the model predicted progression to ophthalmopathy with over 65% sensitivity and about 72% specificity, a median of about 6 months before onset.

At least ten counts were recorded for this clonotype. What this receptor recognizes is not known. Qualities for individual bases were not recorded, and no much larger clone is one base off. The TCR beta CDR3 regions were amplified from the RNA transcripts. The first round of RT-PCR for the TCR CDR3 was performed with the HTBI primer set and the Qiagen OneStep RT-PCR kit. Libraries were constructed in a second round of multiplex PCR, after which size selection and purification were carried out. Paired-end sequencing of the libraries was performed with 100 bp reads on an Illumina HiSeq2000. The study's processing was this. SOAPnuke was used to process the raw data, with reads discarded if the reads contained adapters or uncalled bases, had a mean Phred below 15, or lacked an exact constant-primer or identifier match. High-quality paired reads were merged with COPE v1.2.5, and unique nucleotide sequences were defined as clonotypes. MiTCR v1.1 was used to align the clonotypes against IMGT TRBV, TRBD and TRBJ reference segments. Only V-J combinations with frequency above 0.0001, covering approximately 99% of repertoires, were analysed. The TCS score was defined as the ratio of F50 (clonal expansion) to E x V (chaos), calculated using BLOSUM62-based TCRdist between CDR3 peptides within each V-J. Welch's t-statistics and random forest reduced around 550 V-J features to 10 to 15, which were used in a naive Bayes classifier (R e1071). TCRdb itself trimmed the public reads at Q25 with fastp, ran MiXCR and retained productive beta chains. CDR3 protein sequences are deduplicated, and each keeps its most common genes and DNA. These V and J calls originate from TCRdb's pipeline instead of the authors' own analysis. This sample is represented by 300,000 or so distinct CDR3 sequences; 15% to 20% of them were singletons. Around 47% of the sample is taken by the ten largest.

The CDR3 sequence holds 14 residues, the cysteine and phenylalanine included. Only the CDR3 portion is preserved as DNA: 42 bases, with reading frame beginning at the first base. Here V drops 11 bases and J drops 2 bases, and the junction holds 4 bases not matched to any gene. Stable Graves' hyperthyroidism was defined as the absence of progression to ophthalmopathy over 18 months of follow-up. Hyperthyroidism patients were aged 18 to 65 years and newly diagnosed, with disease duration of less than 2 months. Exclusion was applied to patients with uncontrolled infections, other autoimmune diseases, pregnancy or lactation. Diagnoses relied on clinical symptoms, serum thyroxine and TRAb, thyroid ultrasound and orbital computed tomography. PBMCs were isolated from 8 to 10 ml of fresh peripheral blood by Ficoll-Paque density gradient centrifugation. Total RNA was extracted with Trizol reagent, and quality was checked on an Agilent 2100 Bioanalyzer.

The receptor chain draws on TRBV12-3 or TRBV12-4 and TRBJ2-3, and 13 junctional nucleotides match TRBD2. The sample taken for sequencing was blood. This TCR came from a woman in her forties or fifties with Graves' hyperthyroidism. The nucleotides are TGTGCCTCGGGACTAGCGGGGCACACAGATACGCAGTATTTT. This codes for CASGLAGHTDTQYF.